Listed below are T cell receptor beta chains from one sample, sequenced in a study of T cells in Graves' hyperthyroidism and ophthalmopathy. Each CDR3 protein is one row after TCRdb ran MiXCR on the multiplex PCR reads. The sample lists hundreds of thousands of distinct CDR3 sequences, roughly a quarter seen once, with around 11% in the top ten. The sequenced sample was blood. Every receptor here comes from a young woman with Graves' ophthalmopathy. The CDR3 runs from the conserved cysteine through the conserved F or W. D genes are given only for firm matches. Clone size, where shown, is once, few, many, or a class for clones that have expanded.

D gene,clone size,J gene,V gene,CDR3 DNA,CDR3 protein
NA,many,TRBJ1-2,TRBV15,TGTGCCACCAGCAGAGATACGGGGAGCGGCTACACCTTC,CATSRDTGSGYTF
NA,NA,TRBJ1-2,TRBV6-1,TGTGCCAGCACCCCGTTCCAGGGTTCCAACTATGGCTACACCTTC,CASTPFQGSNYGYTF
NA,many,TRBJ2-2,TRBV20-1,TGCAGTGCTAGAGGGACCACCGGGGAGCTGTTTTTT,CSARGTTGELFF
TRBD1,many,TRBJ1-1,TRBV5-1,TGCGCCAGCAGCCCTTCGACAGGGGGAATGACTGAAGCTTTCTTT,CASSPSTGGMTEAFF
NA,NA,TRBJ2-2,TRBV5-6,TGTGCCAGCACAAGGTTTCTTCACACCGGGGAGCTGTTTTTT,CASTRFLHTGELFF
NA,NA,TRBJ1-1,TRBV7-2,TGTGCCAGCAGCTATAATATAGAGACTGAAGCTTTCTTT,CASSYNIETEAFF
TRBD1,few,TRBJ2-6,TRBV28,TGTGCCAGCAGTTCCCCGCAGGGGGCAACTGGGGCCAACGTCCTGACTTTC,CASSSPQGATGANVLTF
TRBD1,many,TRBJ2-7,TRBV29-1,TGCAGCGTTTGGGGACAGGAGTTCTACGAGCAGTACTTC,CSVWGQEFYEQYF
NA,many,TRBJ2-7,TRBV20-1,TGCAGTGCCGCCAGGGGATCCGACGAGCAGTACTTC,CSAARGSDEQYF
NA,NA,TRBJ1-1,TRBV19,TGTGCCAGTACTGGCCCTTGGGGGATTGAAGCTTTCTTT,CASTGPWGIEAFF
NA,NA,TRBJ2-7,TRBV16,TGTGCCAGCAGCGAATCGGGAAATAAATGGGAGCAGTACTTC,CASSESGNKWEQYF
NA,many,TRBJ1-5,TRBV6-1,TGTGCCAGCAGTGAAGACGGGAGGCCCCAGCATTTT,CASSEDGRPQHF
NA,NA,TRBJ1-5,TRBV11-1,TGTGCCAGCAGCTTAGGGCGCACCGGGGTTGAAACACAGCCCCAGCATTTT,CASSLGRTGVETQPQHF
NA,many,TRBJ2-6,TRBV30,TGTGCCTGGAGTGTAATCTCTGGGGCCAACGTCCTGACTTTC,CAWSVISGANVLTF
NA,many,TRBJ2-7,TRBV5-1,TGCGCCAGCAGCTTGCAGTCAGGGCAGACCTACGAGCAGTACTTC,CASSLQSGQTYEQYF
NA,few,TRBJ1-1,TRBV6-1,TGTGCCAGCACTACGGATCAAATTAACACTGAAGCTTTCTTT,CASTTDQINTEAFF
NA,once,TRBJ2-2,TRBV20-1,TGCAGTGCCGTAAGGGCCGGGGAGCTGTTTTTT,CSAVRAGELFF
TRBD1,many,TRBJ2-7,TRBV6-5,TGTGCCAGCAGTAACCCTGACAGGGCCTACGAGCAGTACTTC,CASSNPDRAYEQYF
NA,many,TRBJ1-1,TRBV6-1,TGTGCCAGCAGGAACACTCACACTGAAGCTTTCTTT,CASRNTHTEAFF
TRBD1,many,TRBJ2-7,TRBV6-1,TGTGCCAGCAGCCCCGGGACAGGGGTCGGCGAGCAGTACTTC,CASSPGTGVGEQYF
NA,NA,TRBJ2-7,TRBV25-1,TGTGCCAGCAGCGCCGGCAGGGTGCTTCTCTACAATGAGCAGTACTTC,CASSAGRVLLYNEQYF
TRBD1,NA,TRBJ1-5,TRBV12-3/TRBV12-4,TGTGCCAGCAGGTCAAACCTCGGGACAGTGAGCAATCAGCCCCAGCATTTT,CASRSNLGTVSNQPQHF
NA,many,TRBJ1-1,TRBV12-3/TRBV12-4,TGTGCCAGCTCCGTAGGTAGATGGTTGGACTGGGGAGCTTTCTTT,CASSVGRWLDWGAFF
TRBD1,many,TRBJ1-5,TRBV2,TGTGCCAGCAGTCTGACAGGGATGAACAATCAGCCCCAGCATTTT,CASSLTGMNNQPQHF
TRBD1,NA,TRBJ2-5,TRBV11-2,TGTGCCAGCAGCTTCCTTGGGACAGAAGAAGAGACCCAGTACTTC,CASSFLGTEEETQYF
NA,many,TRBJ1-1,TRBV27,TGTGCCAGCAGTTTTGGGGTAGGGGACACTGAAGCTTTCTTT,CASSFGVGDTEAFF
TRBD2,many,TRBJ2-2,TRBV6-2/TRBV6-3,TGTGCCAGCAGTCCCTCGGGGAGCGGGGATGACCCTGGGGAGCTGTTTTTT,CASSPSGSGDDPGELFF
NA,many,TRBJ2-7,TRBV27,TGTGCCACCGAAGACAGGCAAGGTGCGGCGGAGCAGTACTTC,CATEDRQGAAEQYF
NA,many,TRBJ1-1,TRBV11-1,TGTGCCAGCAGCCCCGTTCGCGGGGGAGGGGGCACTGAAGCTTTCTTT,CASSPVRGGGGTEAFF
TRBD2,few,TRBJ2-7,TRBV20-1,TGCAGTGCGAGCCCCCGGACTAGCGGGAGGCCCTACGAGCAGTACTTC,CSASPRTSGRPYEQYF
NA,many,TRBJ1-5,TRBV20-1,TGCAGTGCTAGAGAGGGGGGATATCAGCCCCAGCATTTT,CSAREGGYQPQHF
TRBD2,many,TRBJ2-5,TRBV9,TGTGCCAGCAGCTCCTATGACGGGGGGGCAGAGACCCAGTACTTC,CASSSYDGGAETQYF
TRBD1,NA,TRBJ1-1,TRBV6-1,TGTGCCAGCAGTGCAGTTCGGACAGGGATGAACACTGAAGCTTTCTTT,CASSAVRTGMNTEAFF
NA,many,TRBJ1-2,TRBV27,TGTGCCAGCAGTTCCTGGGGACGGAGCTATGGCTACACCTTC,CASSSWGRSYGYTF
NA,many,TRBJ2-2,TRBV5-1,TGCGCCAGCAGCTTGAGGTCACAGGGCGTCGGGGAGCTGTTTTTT,CASSLRSQGVGELFF
NA,many,TRBJ1-1,TRBV5-1,TGCGCCAGCAGCATATTACAGGGAAAGGGCACTGAAGCTTTCTTT,CASSILQGKGTEAFF
TRBD1,many,TRBJ1-5,TRBV4-1,TGCGCCAGCAGTAAACAGGGGGATGCCAATCAGCCCCAGCATTTT,CASSKQGDANQPQHF
NA,many,TRBJ1-2,TRBV11-1,TGTGCCAGCAGCCCAATTTGGGGGAAGGGAGTCTATGGCTACACCTTC,CASSPIWGKGVYGYTF
NA,NA,TRBJ1-1,TRBV7-2,TGTGCCAGCAGCTTCCTATTAGTAGGCACTGAAGCTTTCTTT,CASSFLLVGTEAFF
NA,NA,TRBJ1-5,TRBV4-2,TGTGCCAGCAGCCAAGACGCAGATCAGCCCCAGCATTTT,CASSQDADQPQHF
NA,many,TRBJ2-7,TRBV28,TGTGCCAGCAGTTTCCCGGCAACTGTCGGGAGCTACGAGCAGTACTTC,CASSFPATVGSYEQYF
NA,few,TRBJ2-7,TRBV7-8,TGTGCCAGCAGCTTACAAGGGTACAGCGAGCAGTACTTC,CASSLQGYSEQYF
NA,NA,TRBJ1-1,TRBV12-3/TRBV12-4,TGTGCCAGCAGACCGTCTCGAGGTGAAGCTTTCTTT,CASRPSRGEAFF
TRBD1,many,TRBJ1-5,TRBV19,TGTGCCAGTGGGGACAGGGCCTTACAGCCCCAGCATTTT,CASGDRALQPQHF
NA,many,TRBJ2-7,TRBV5-1,TGCGCCAGCAGCTTGGCCTTGGCGGATCAGCAGTACTTC,CASSLALADQQYF
NA,many,TRBJ2-7,TRBV5-1,TGCGCCAGCAGCTTGGAGGGAGTCTACGAGCAGTACTTC,CASSLEGVYEQYF
TRBD2,once,TRBJ2-5,TRBV19,TGTGCCAGTAGTATGCCGGGGGGAGAGACCCAGTACTTC,CASSMPGGETQYF
TRBD1,many,TRBJ1-2,TRBV6-5,TGTGCCAGCAGCGCTCCGGGACAGGGGAACTATGGCTACACCTTC,CASSAPGQGNYGYTF
TRBD1,few,TRBJ1-4,TRBV10-1,TGCGCCAGCAGAGTTCCAGGGGGCGGTTCTAGGAAACTGTTTTTT,CASRVPGGGSRKLFF
NA,once,TRBJ1-1,TRBV6-2/TRBV6-3,TGTGCCAGCAGCCTACCCCTGGGAGGGAACACTGAAGCTTTCTTT,CASSLPLGGNTEAFF
NA,many,TRBJ2-5,TRBV12-3/TRBV12-4,TGTGCCAGCAGTCCGCAGGGATACCAAGAGACCCAGTACTTC,CASSPQGYQETQYF
TRBD1,NA,TRBJ2-1,TRBV7-3,TGTGCCAGCAGCTTTGACAGGGGGAAATACAATGAGCAGTTCTTC,CASSFDRGKYNEQFF
NA,many,TRBJ1-2,TRBV19,TGTGCCAGTAGTCTCCATAAAGGCCTCGGGACGGACTATGGCTACACCTTC,CASSLHKGLGTDYGYTF
NA,many,TRBJ2-4,TRBV6-4,TGTGCCAGCAGTGAAGGGGAAACAAACATTCAGTACTTC,CASSEGETNIQYF
NA,NA,TRBJ1-2,TRBV12-3/TRBV12-4,TGTGCCAGCACCCTACTACAGCAGGGGCCAACTATCGGCTACACCTTC,CASTLLQQGPTIGYTF
NA,many,TRBJ1-1,TRBV18,TGTGCCAGCTCACCACGGGCGAAAGAAGCTTTCTTT,CASSPRAKEAFF
NA,NA,TRBJ2-7,TRBV6-5,TGTGCCAGCAGTTACAGGGGAGCACCCTACGAGCAGTACTTC,CASSYRGAPYEQYF
TRBD1,NA,TRBJ1-5,TRBV19,TGTGCCAGTAACATAAATGAGGGAGGGGCAGGGGGTCCTCCAAATCAGCCCCAGCATTTT,CASNINEGGAGGPPNQPQHF